The source of this T cell receptor (beta chain) is a study of T cell changes during pregnancy in multiple sclerosis. CDR1 and CDR2 from the germline V gene are LNHDA and SQIVND (reference sequence). The CDR3 extends over 12 amino acids. Trimming left V 5 bases short and J 10 bases short, with 12 bases between. TCRdb keeps only in-frame clones here, not all; method: immunoSEQ multiplex PCR. The data hold roughly 64,000 clones, with roughly 91% observed a single time. This TCR came from a female donor in good health, enrolled as a control in a pregnancy study. The chain recombines TRBV19 with TRBJ2-1, with TRBD2 as a possible D gene (6 bases). Sample: peripheral blood, taken in the third trimester of pregnancy. DNA for the CDR3: TGTGCCAGTAGTCCCCGGGAGAACGAGCAGTTCTTC. It yields the protein CASSPRENEQFF. Combining the CDR3 with reference TRBV19 and TRBJ2-1 gives the whole variable domain DGGITQSPKYLFRKEGQNVTLSCEQNLNHDAMYWYRQDPGQGLRLIYYSQIVNDFQKGDIAEGYSVSREKKESFPLTVTSAQKNPTAFYLCASSPRENEQFFGPGTRLTVL.